One sample yielded the 19 T cell receptor beta chains listed below, sequenced in a study of T cell responses to AZD1222 COVID-19 vaccine. Here immunoSEQ multiplex PCR was the method, and the copy in TCRdb shows in-frame clones only, minus some. The sample holds around 120,000 clones; about 90% are singletons and the top ten take 8.5% to 10%. The starting material was peripheral blood, obtained on day 0 of AZD1222 vaccination. The receptors were sampled from an adult in good health.

This sequence joins TRBV19 and TRBJ2-7, with TRBD2 identical over 7 bases. CDR1 and CDR2 from the germline V gene are LNHDA and SQIVND (reference sequence). V shed 0 bases, J shed 0 bases, and the junction held 5 bases outside the gene matches. The CDR3 contains 16 residues. The DNA of the CDR3 is TGTGCCAGTAGTATAGACCGTCTAGCGGCCTCCTACGAGCAGTACTTC. Protein sequence: CASSIDRLAASYEQYF.

This clone turned up a few times. The chain has TRBV7-3 and TRBJ1-6; D is ambiguous. Germline loops: CDR1 SGHTA, CDR2 FQGTGA. This CDR3 is built from 13 residues. V dropped 3 bases and J dropped 8 bases, with 8 bases sitting between them. CDR3 loop: CASSFRRDSPLHF. DNA for the CDR3: TGTGCCAGCAGCTTTCGACGGGATTCACCCCTCCACTTT.

The chain recombines TRBV9 with TRBJ1-6; 8 bases align to TRBD1. CDR1 SGDLS and CDR2 YYNGEE come from the germline V gene. The CDR3 has 15 amino acids. J gave up 10 bases and V 3 bases, and 9 bases lay outside the gene matches. The CDR3 DNA follows: TGTGCCAGCAGCGCTCGGACAGGGCGTACGTCACCCCTCCACTTT. Amino acid sequence: CASSARTGRTSPLHF. Combining the CDR3 with reference TRBV9 and TRBJ1-6 gives the whole variable domain DSGVTQTPKHLITATGQRVTLRCSPRSGDLSVYWYQQSLDQGLQFLIQYYNGEERAKGNILERFSAQQFPDLHSELNLSSLELGDSALYFCASSARTGRTSPLHFGNGTRLTVT.

This sequence joins TRBV20-1 and TRBJ1-3; possibly TRBD1 for D (5 bases). The CDR3 totals 14 residues. Deletions cut 3 bases from V and 0 bases from J, with 9 bases between. The germline V gene has CDR1 DFQATT and CDR2 SNEGSKA (reference sequence). The CDR3: CSASSGLSGNTIYF. Written as DNA, the CDR3 is TGCAGTGCTAGTTCGGGACTCTCTGGAAACACCATATATTTT.

This chain uses TRBV11-2 with TRBJ2-7; 9 bases are a match to TRBD1. There are 15 residues in the CDR3. Germline CDR1 reads SGHAT; CDR2 reads FQNNGV. The trim removed 6 bases at V and 7 bases at J, leaving 13 bases unmatched. The CDR3 nucleotides read TGTGCCAGCAGTCTAACACAGGGGGCTTGGAAGGAGCAGTACTTC. It specifies CASSLTQGAWKEQYF.

The chain carries TRBV4-1 and TRBJ1-5, with D perhaps matching TRBD1 (6 bases). The CDR3 is 17 amino acids. CDR1 and CDR2 from the germline V gene are MGHRA and YSYEKL. Trimming removed 4 bases from V and 6 bases from J, with 22 bases in between. CDR3 DNA: TGCGCCAGCAGCCCCCTCCCCAGGGGACGCCGAGGTCAGCCCCAGCATTTT. Protein sequence: CASSPLPRGRRGQPQHF.

This chain links TRBV10-3 with TRBJ1-1; no definite D call. The length of the CDR3 is 15 residues. V was shortened by 3 bases and J by 1 base, with 12 bases between the two germline ends. Germline V gene sequence: CDR1 ENHRY, CDR2 SYGVKD. CDR3 region: CAISERLARNTEAFF. CDR3 DNA: TGTGCCATCAGTGAAAGGCTAGCTAGGAACACTGAAGCTTTCTTT.

This chain joins TRBV7-3 and TRBJ2-1, with 7 bases that match TRBD2. Looked up from germline, CDR1 is SGHTA and CDR2 is FQGTGA. With V trimmed by 4 bases and J by 9 bases, 12 bases remained unmatched. This CDR3 comprises 15 residues. CDR3 amino acids: CASSSTTLSSGEQFF. The CDR3, as DNA: TGTGCCAGCAGCTCCACTACCCTGTCTAGCGGTGAGCAGTTCTTC.

This clone appeared a few times. V is TRBV27 and J is TRBJ1-5; tentatively, D is TRBD1 (5 bases). Germline CDR1 reads MNHEY; CDR2 reads SMNVEV (reference sequence). The CDR3 consists of 17 residues. V lost 2 bases and J 7 bases, leaving 21 bases between the germline ends. This CDR3 reads CASSLSAGAGVGQPQHF. CDR3 in DNA: TGTGCCAGCAGTTTAAGTGCTGGAGCGGGGGTAGGGCAGCCCCAGCATTTT.

A note on this clone: The same CDR3 arises from other DNA sequences in this sample as well. The chain recombines TRBV19 with TRBJ2-7; a weak D match, TRBD1 (6 bases). V was cut by 5 bases and J by 4 bases, with 6 bases left in between. This CDR3 comprises 11 residues. Germline V gene lookup returns CDR1 LNHDA and CDR2 SQIVND (reference sequence). CDR3 residues: CASSQGYEQYF. Here the CDR3 DNA reads TGTGCCAGTAGTCAGGGGTACGAGCAGTACTTC. The complete variable domain, with remaining parts taken from reference TRBV19 and TRBJ2-7, reads DGGITQSPKYLFRKEGQNVTLSCEQNLNHDAMYWYRQDPGQGLRLIYYSQIVNDFQKGDIAEGYSVSREKKESFPLTVTSAQKNPTAFYLCASSQGYEQYFGPGTRLTVT.

For the CDR3, the DNA is TGTGCCATCAGTGAGTCGGCTAACTATGGCTACACCTTC. This encodes CAISESANYGYTF. This chain uses TRBV10-3 with TRBJ1-2; D not resolved. The CDR3 extends over 13 amino acids. The germline V gene encodes CDR1 ENHRY and CDR2 SYGVKD. V was cut by 0 bases and J by 0 bases, with 2 bases left in between.

The chain joins TRBV6-5 to TRBJ1-1, with D possibly being TRBD1 (5 bases). Trimming cost V 6 bases and J 0 bases, with 8 bases left between them. The germline CDR1 and CDR2 sequences are MNHEY and SVGAGI. This CDR3 comprises 13 residues. The CDR3 reads CASSGGMNTEAFF. Written as DNA, the CDR3 is TGTGCCAGCAGCGGGGGGATGAACACTGAAGCTTTCTTT.

The chain carries TRBV6-2 or TRBV6-3 and TRBJ1-1; D gene uncertain. The germline V and J ends were trimmed by 6 bases and 0 bases, with 17 bases remaining between them. The CDR3 has 16 residues. Per the germline V gene, CDR1 is MNHEY and CDR2 is SVGEGT. The CDR3 loop is CASSRWGSQLNTEAFF. CDR3 nucleotides: TGTGCCAGCAGCCGTTGGGGATCTCAGCTGAACACTGAAGCTTTCTTT.

The V and J genes are TRBV28 and TRBJ1-4; D might be TRBD1 (5 bases). This CDR3 spans 14 amino acids. Trimming took off 7 bases at V and 3 bases at J, with 12 bases between the two ends. Germline loops: CDR1 MDHEN, CDR2 SYDVKM. The CDR3 sequence is CASNRGGANEKLFF. In nucleotides, the CDR3 is TGTGCCAGCAACCGAGGAGGGGCTAATGAAAAACTGTTTTTT.

The chain couples TRBV15 to TRBJ1-1, with 8 positions matching TRBD1. Trimming removed 3 bases from V and 1 base from J; junction bases left unmatched: 7. The CDR3 runs 16 residues. Germline lookup yields CDR1 LNHNV and CDR2 YYDKDF (reference sequence). The CDR3: CATSRVQGGGNTEAFF. CDR3 sequence (DNA): TGTGCCACCAGCAGGGTACAGGGGGGAGGGAACACTGAAGCTTTCTTT.

The V and J genes are TRBV6-5 and TRBJ1-1; D unclear. The V gene's germline CDR1 is MNHEY and CDR2 SVGAGI. This CDR3 has 15 residues. V gave up 0 bases and J gave up 1 base, with 9 bases separating them. CDR3 coding DNA: TGTGCCAGCAGTTACTCCCCCGACAAGAACACTGAAGCTTTCTTT. It specifies CASSYSPDKNTEAFF.

The chain has TRBV3-1 (or the pseudogene TRBV3-2) and TRBJ1-5, with D hard to call. V dropped 1 base and J dropped 4 bases, with 8 bases sitting between them. The CDR3 is 14 amino acids. Germline lookup yields CDR1 LGHDT and CDR2 YNNKEL (reference sequence). CDR3 bases: TGTGCCAGCAGCCAAGGATCTGCTAATCAGCCCCAGCATTTT. Residues: CASSQGSANQPQHF.

The chain carries TRBV11-3 and TRBJ2-5; perhaps TRBD2 as D (5 bases). The germline V and J ends were trimmed by 3 bases and 3 bases, with 17 bases remaining between them. The CDR3 has 16 residues. Germline values: CDR1 SGHNT, CDR2 YENEEA. The CDR3 DNA sequence: TGTGCCAGCAGCTTGCGGGTTCGGGATTATAAAGAGACCCAGTACTTC. Translated, it gives CASSLRVRDYKETQYF.

V usage is TRBV29-1 and J usage is TRBJ1-4; a possible D gene is TRBD1 (5 bases). V was pared by 4 bases and J by 11 bases, with 17 bases between. CDR3 length equals 13 residues. The germline V gene encodes CDR1 SQVTM and CDR2 ANQGSEA. This CDR3 is CSVGSQGVRKLFF. The CDR3 DNA reads as TGCAGCGTTGGCTCGCAGGGCGTTCGGAAACTGTTTTTT.